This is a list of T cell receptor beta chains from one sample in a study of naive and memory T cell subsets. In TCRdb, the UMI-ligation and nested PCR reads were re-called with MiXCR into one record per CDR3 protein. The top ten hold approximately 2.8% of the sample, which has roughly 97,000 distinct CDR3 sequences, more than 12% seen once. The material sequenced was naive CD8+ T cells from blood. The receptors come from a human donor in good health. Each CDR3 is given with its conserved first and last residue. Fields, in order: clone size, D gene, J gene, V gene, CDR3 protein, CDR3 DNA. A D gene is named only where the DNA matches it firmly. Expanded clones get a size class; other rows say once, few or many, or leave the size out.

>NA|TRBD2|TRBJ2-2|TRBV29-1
CSAERGSGTGELFF
TGCAGCGCAGAAAGAGGTAGCGGGACCGGGGAGCTGTTTTTT
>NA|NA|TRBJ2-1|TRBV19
CATSRAGSYNEQFF
TGTGCCACGTCCCGAGCGGGCTCCTACAATGAGCAGTTCTTC
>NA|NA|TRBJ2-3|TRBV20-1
CSARDRKSGSTDTQYF
TGCAGTGCTAGAGATCGTAAAAGCGGGAGCACAGATACGCAGTATTTT
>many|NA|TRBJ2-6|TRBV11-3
CASSSRDVLSGANVLTF
TGTGCCAGCAGCTCGAGGGACGTACTCTCTGGGGCCAACGTCCTGACTTTC
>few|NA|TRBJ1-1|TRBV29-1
CSVDGTYHF
TGCAGCGTTGACGGGACGTACCACTTT
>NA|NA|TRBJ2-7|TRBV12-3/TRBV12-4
CASSSRIEYEQYF
TGTGCCAGCAGTTCCCGAATAGAATACGAGCAGTACTTC
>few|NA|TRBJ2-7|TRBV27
CASSKGGEQYF
TGTGCCAGCAGTAAAGGGGGCGAGCAGTACTTC
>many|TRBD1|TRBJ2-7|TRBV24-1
CATSDSGTVNEQYF
TGTGCCACCAGTGATTCAGGGACAGTAAACGAGCAGTACTTC
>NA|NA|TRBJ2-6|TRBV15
CATSSGAGANVLTF
TGTGCCACCAGCAGCGGGGCTGGGGCCAACGTCCTGACTTTC
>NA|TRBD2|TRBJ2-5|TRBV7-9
CASSLPPGSSGGNQETQYF
TGTGCCAGCAGCTTACCCCCCGGCTCTAGCGGGGGGAACCAAGAGACCCAGTACTTC
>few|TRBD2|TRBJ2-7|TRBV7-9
CASSLASGLAGALEQYF
TGTGCCAGCAGCTTAGCGTCGGGGCTAGCGGGGGCTCTCGAGCAGTACTTC
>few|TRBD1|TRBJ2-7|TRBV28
CASSSTGVPYEQYF
TGTGCCAGCAGTTCGACAGGGGTTCCCTACGAGCAGTACTTC
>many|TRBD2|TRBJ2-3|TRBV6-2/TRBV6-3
CASSYAPSGGTDTQYF
TGTGCCAGCAGTTACGCTCCTAGCGGGGGAACAGATACGCAGTATTTT
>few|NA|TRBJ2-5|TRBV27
CASSFGGPQETQYF
TGTGCCAGCAGTTTCGGCGGACCCCAAGAGACCCAGTACTTC
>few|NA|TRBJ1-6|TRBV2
CASSEERLLNSPLHF
TGTGCCAGCAGTGAAGAAAGGTTGCTTAATTCACCCCTCCACTTT
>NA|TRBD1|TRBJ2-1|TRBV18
CASSPSQGLVEQFF
TGTGCCAGCTCACCATCACAGGGGTTGGTTGAGCAGTTCTTC
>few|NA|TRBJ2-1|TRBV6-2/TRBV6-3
CASTLAPLGNEQFF
TGTGCCAGCACACTAGCACCCCTAGGGAATGAGCAGTTCTTC
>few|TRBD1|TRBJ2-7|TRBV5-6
CASSSGTGTEQYF
TGTGCCAGCAGCTCCGGGACAGGGACCGAGCAGTACTTC
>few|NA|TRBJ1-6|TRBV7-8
CASSAFFGTGNSPLHF
TGTGCCAGCAGCGCTTTCTTTGGGACGGGTAATTCACCCCTCCACTTT
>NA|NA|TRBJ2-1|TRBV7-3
CASSPMTNNEQFF
TGTGCCAGCAGCCCGATGACCAACAATGAGCAGTTCTTC
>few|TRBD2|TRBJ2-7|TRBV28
CASSSPTSGENYEQYF
TGTGCCAGCAGTTCTCCGACTAGCGGGGAAAACTACGAGCAGTACTTC
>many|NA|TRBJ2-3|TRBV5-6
CASTSPRRQLLTDTQYF
TGTGCCAGCACCTCCCCTCGTCGACAGCTGCTCACAGATACGCAGTATTTT